This T cell receptor beta chain was documented in a study of cytomegalovirus exposure and HLA in healthy donors (dated by TCRdb to 2015 to 2018). General notes on the study: An earlier analysis of some 550 of the donors reported more than 250 Gb of sequence data and roughly 100 million unique TCR beta sequences from about 200 million T cells. Roughly 300 gigabases of sequencing data and 70 million to 100 million unique TCR sequences were included in an early release covering under 650 HLA-typed donors. Among the approximately 430 genotyped donors, around 79% belonged to the genetic ancestry cluster associated with self-reported Caucasian donors. The study aimed to test whether cataloging public T cell receptors could reveal signatures of past pathogen exposure. The study profiled the T cell repertoires of hundreds of subjects by immunosequencing and related them to cytomegalovirus serostatus. A separate validation cohort of about 110 different subjects was used in addition to the approximately 700-subject first cohort. High-throughput TCR immunosequencing, statistical association of individual TCRs with disease status, and machine learning were combined to predict cytomegalovirus infection status. To study patterns of TCR occurrence, a later analysis re-analyzed previously published TCR beta repertoires from hundreds of donors and added high-resolution HLA genotyping. The later analysis used no new phenotypic data to find candidate immune exposures, relying instead on TCR beta sequences and their occurrence across donors. In an earlier analysis of roughly 540 of the donors, high-throughput TCR beta sequencing was used to judge whether each TCR beta V gene segment behaved as functional or pseudogenic. Donor age, sex, ethnicity and CMV serostatus were compiled together with the repertoire data. A later genetic analysis used genome-wide SNP genotypes for about 65% of the roughly 670 donors, treating that subset as a discovery cohort. Every discovery cohort repertoire had been produced on one sequencing platform. Class I and class II HLA loci were covered by the typing at four-digit resolution. Typing coverage differed by locus: A, B, C, DRB1 and DQB1 were typed in roughly 620-630 donors, DQA1 in 500 to 550, DPA1 in 600 to 610, and DPB1 in approximately 450. A handful of DR-DQ haplotypes were treated as single units for association and clustering because of strong linkage in the cohort. Among roughly 400 genotyped donors of the cohort, an average of approximately 230,000 unique TCR beta nucleotide sequences were sequenced per donor, 15% to 20% of them non-productive. Study-wide findings and limitations: In a later analysis, most CMV-associated TCR beta chains were found to appear HLA-restricted, with HLA associations seemingly driven largely by CMV exposure. The cohort was sequenced for TCR beta chains only, and without alpha or paired-chain data the features that could be detected were limited. When HLA alleles, especially DR and DQ, strongly co-occurred, attributing TCR associations to individual alleles was difficult. In the study, approximately 150 TCR beta chains were listed as associated with cytomegalovirus. The 87-base-pair reads could not distinguish some IMGT-functional V segments, including TRBV6-2 and TRBV6-3, so those segments were excluded. Across donors, most TCR sequences were observed very rarely, whereas some public TCRs were present in many individuals. An earlier analysis of approximately 540 of the donors showed that most TCR beta V segments appeared in productive rearrangements either about 87% or about 30% of the time, which broadly matched IMGT annotations. A cluster of highly shared sequence variants was judged likely to represent a technical artifact of the sequencing pipeline. In a later analysis, HLA-associated TCR beta chains were found to be more clonally expanded and to have lower generation probabilities than equally common non-associated chains. According to a later genetic analysis, donors in an Asian-associated ancestry cluster had fewer N-insertions in productive TCRs than the approximately 670-donor mean. According to a later analysis, TCR association rates differed among HLA loci, with DRB1 alleles showing the most associated TCRs and HLA-C alleles showing the fewest. In both the original and validation cohorts, the classifier was reported to diagnose cytomegalovirus status with high specificity and sensitivity. According to the authors, the approach could potentially be generalized to other disease states and immunological phenotypes. Roughly uniform sequencing depth across donors was assumed in presence/absence analyses, although this assumption may not hold. Correlated functional status among segregating V segments might reflect linkage disequilibrium, but an unknown experimental factor could not be ruled out. In a later genetic analysis, a missense DCLRE1C variant was associated with V-gene and J-gene trimming of TCR beta chains, and the association was replicated in an independent cohort. A further reported finding was that TCR beta sequences accurately predicted the HLA-A and HLA-B alleles for most subjects in the first cohort. The earlier analysis of some 560 of the donors excluded roughly 16 rarely observed V segments, including chromosome 9 orphons, because counts were too low. In a later analysis, 16,951 TCR beta sequences were associated with specific HLA alleles at a false discovery rate of 0.05. Several of the top co-occurrence clusters appeared to be linked to parvovirus B19, influenza, CMV and Epstein-Barr virus, according to a later analysis. CMV serostatus was the only immune exposure information available for the cohort. A few of the identified cytomegalovirus-associated TCR beta chains were confirmed in vitro to be specific for cytomegalovirus antigens. Because HLA typing was missing for some donors at each locus, association tests included only the typed subset.

Libraries were made using the immunoSEQ multiplex PCR assay. For the multiplex PCR, a mixture combining 60 forward primers for TCR Vbeta segments and 13 reverse primers for TCR Jbeta segments was used. Amplification of the CDR3 region of rearranged TCR beta genes was performed with a multiplex PCR assay on genomic DNA. The amplified TCR beta libraries were sequenced on the Illumina HiSeq System as 87-base-pair reads. As for the authors' bioinformatics: In a later analysis, 77 million or so unique TCR beta chains were counted across the roughly 670 repertoires, and about 9.9 million of these chains were shared by at least two donors. A nearest-neighbor algorithm error-corrected the raw reads and collapsed the reads into unique sequences, merging closely related sequences to remove PCR and sequencing errors. V, D and J gene segments were assigned by aligning CDR3 sequences to IMGT reference sequences. Each retained sequence needed at least a six-nucleotide match to both a V gene segment and a J gene segment. A rearrangement was called productive if the CDR3 had no stop codons and remained in frame with V and J, and every other rearrangement was called non-productive. Following IMGT convention, CDR3 was defined as the stretch from the second conserved V-encoded cysteine up to the conserved J-encoded phenylalanine. Sequences without an unambiguous match to a single V gene segment were excluded from the earlier analysis of 450 to 650 of the donors. In an earlier analysis of approximately 610 of the donors, V segments were called functional above 56.7% productive rearrangements and were called segregating when the between-donor standard deviation exceeded 5%. A statistical classification framework was built to diagnose cytomegalovirus status from the catalog of TCR beta chain sequences. V and J gene assignment, in a later analysis, came from comparing TCR nucleotide sequences with IMGT/GENE-DB human TR gene sequences. In a later analysis, CDR3 sequences and most-parsimonious VDJ recombination scenarios were assigned using the TCRdist pipeline. In a later analysis, every TCR beta chain was defined by the combination of its CDR3 amino acid sequence and its V-gene family, and reads without a unique V-gene family were dropped. As a way to deal with suspected cross-contamination and a sequencing artifact, a later analysis dropped more than 500 nucleotide sequences that were highly shared and had low generation probability. In a later analysis, a clonal expansion index was calculated for each public chain from normalized within-repertoire ranks of inferred template counts. Generation probabilities in a later analysis came from a VDJ recombination model fitted to out-of-frame rearrangements, and those results were checked against IGoR. A later analysis scored TCR-TCR, TCR-HLA and TCR-CMV co-occurrence with hypergeometric tests, applying a repertoire-size bias correction to TCR pairs. A later analysis estimated false discovery rates by permuting HLA or CMV assignments 20 times. In a later analysis, co-occurring TCRs were grouped with DBSCAN, and TCRdist sequence similarity was added when clustering was performed within HLA-allele-positive subsets. Repertoires with fewer than 30,000 or more than 120,000 public chains were left out of co-occurrence clustering, as were several repertoires with anomalous nucleotide sharing. TCRdb mirrors the immuneACCESS table, restricted to in-frame sequences. Some clones are absent from its copies; in checked studies, under half trace to an unresolved V gene, and the reason for the others is unknown. The DNA was the basis for D and trimming; V, J and clone size are from that table. The sample contains roughly 110,000 clones, 77% of them found a single time. The top ten clonotypes cover more than 4% of the sample.

The cohort comprised around 700 healthy bone marrow donors. At the time of sampling, all cohort members were nominally healthy, though unrecorded immune exposures were likely present. The donor tested CMV seronegative, placing the donor among the 352 seronegative members of the cohort. Each donor provided a peripheral blood sample, and peripheral blood mononuclear cells were used for TCR beta sequencing. The Qiagen DNeasy Blood Extraction Kit was used to extract genomic DNA from the blood cell samples. Here V drops 3 bases and J drops 4 bases, and the junction holds 10 bases not matched to any gene. Counted from cysteine to phenylalanine, this CDR3 has 16 amino acids. Left in the record is the CDR3 DNA by itself, 48 bases read in frame from the first base. Looking up the germline V gene (reference sequence) yields CDR1 MNHEY and CDR2 SMNVEV. Comment on this clone: Which antigen it targets is not known. No base quality values were provided; no much bigger clone lies one nucleotide off.

The chain is assembled from TRBV27 and TRBJ2-7; 9 central bases correspond to TRBD1. The sample was PBMCs. The sequence was obtained from a male donor in good health and CMV-seronegative. CDR3 reads: CASSFSLDRGNYEQYF. The nucleotide sequence reads TGTGCCAGCAGTTTCTCCCTGGACAGGGGCAATTACGAGCAGTACTTC.